The 29 T cell receptor beta chains reported below all come from one sample, sequenced in a study of STAT3 mutations in large granular lymphocyte leukemia. Notes on the study in general: At least one immunodominant TCR beta clonotype appeared in every T-cell large granular lymphocyte leukemia patient.

No antigen has been assigned to these receptors. Sequenced by immunoSEQ multiplex PCR; TCRdb stores in-frame clones only, minus some. Here the sample spans 3,500 to 4,500 clones, under 70% being singletons. Sequencing was carried out using peripheral blood mononuclear cells. These receptors all come from a male patient aged 45-59 years with T-cell large granular lymphocyte leukemia. Some clones in this sample may be carry-over from other donors' samples.

A few counts support this clone. V and J are TRBV6-6 and TRBJ2-7; D is unclear. V lost 2 bases and J 2 bases, leaving 10 bases between the germline ends. The CDR3 is 14 amino acids. Germline V gene lookup returns CDR1 MNHNY and CDR2 SVGAGI (reference sequence). CDR3 in DNA: TGTGCCAGCAGTTACGGATTAGCAACCTACGAGCAGTACTTC. Its translation is CASSYGLATYEQYF.

The sample holds one count of this clone. The V gene is TRBV7-9, the J gene TRBJ1-1; D might be TRBD1 (5 bases). V was cut by 8 bases and J by 7 bases, with 20 bases left in between. The germline V gene has CDR1 SEHNR and CDR2 FQNEAQ (reference sequence). This CDR3 contains 14 residues. CDR3 sequence (DNA): TGTGCCAGCCGACTTAGTGGGGGAGAAGGTGAAGCTTTCTTT. It encodes CASRLSGGEGEAFF.

This clone was detected only a few times. CDR3 sequence: CAILLGTDTQYF. CDR3 coding DNA: TGTGCCATCCTCCTCGGCACAGATACGCAGTATTTT. The genes are TRBV6-6 and TRBJ2-3; no clear D. Trimming removed 10 bases from V and 1 base from J, with 9 bases in between. Germline values: CDR1 MNHNY, CDR2 SVGAGI (reference sequence). The CDR3 runs to 12 residues.

The V call is TRBV5-1, the J call TRBJ1-2, with 7 bases lining up with TRBD1. The ends lost 4 bases at V and 3 bases at J; junction bases unmatched: 12. The CDR3 totals 16 residues. Germline V lookup: CDR1 SGHRS, CDR2 YFSETQ. CDR3 in amino acids: CASSPEGRGGYYGYTF. The CDR3 nucleotides read TGCGCCAGCAGCCCGGAGGGCAGGGGGGGGTACTATGGCTACACCTTC.

This chain links TRBV30 with TRBJ1-2; 9 nucleotides agree with TRBD1. This CDR3 contains 12 residues. Germline trimming cut 7 bases from V and 4 bases from J; bases unmatched to any gene: 4. Germline loops: CDR1 GTSNPN, CDR2 SVGIG (reference sequence). The CDR3 coding sequence is TGTGCCTCGGGACAGGGCGGCTATGGCTACACCTTC. Residues: CASGQGGYGYTF.

This clone came up a few times. The rearrangement joins TRBV25-1 to TRBJ2-3; 13 nucleotides align to TRBD2. V lost 4 bases and J lost 4; bases outside the gene matches: 5. CDR1 is MGHDK, CDR2 SYGVNS, per germline. The CDR3 contains 16 residues. CDR3 in amino acids: CASSGLAGGVADTQYF. The CDR3, as DNA: TGTGCCAGCAGTGGACTAGCGGGAGGAGTTGCAGATACGCAGTATTTT. Full variable domain (remainder filled in from reference TRBV25-1 and TRBJ2-3): EADIYQTPRYLVIGTGKKITLECSQTMGHDKMYWYQQDPGMELHLIHYSYGVNSTEKGDLSSESTVSRIRTEHFPLTLESARPSHTSQYLCASSGLAGGVADTQYFGPGTRLTVL.

This clone was seen more than once but under ten times. The rearrangement joins TRBV5-1 to TRBJ2-3; TRBD1 matches at 10 bases. Germline CDR1 and CDR2: SGHRS and YFSETQ. The CDR3 extends over 14 amino acids. Unmatched junction bases numbered 3, after V lost 4 bases and J lost 4 bases. The CDR3 spells CASSAGQGSDTQYF. As DNA, the CDR3 is TGCGCCAGCAGCGCGGGACAGGGGTCAGATACGCAGTATTTT.

This clone was counted a single time. CDR3 loop: CAWSVAWGASDGYTF. DNA for the CDR3: TGTGCCTGGAGTGTAGCGTGGGGGGCATCCGACGGCTACACCTTC. The rearrangement joins TRBV30 to TRBJ1-2, with D possibly TRBD1 on 6 matching bases. CDR1 and CDR2 (germline): GTSNPN, SVGIG (reference sequence). The CDR3 consists of 15 residues. The V end was cut by 0 bases, the J end by 8 bases, with 19 bases between.

The CDR3 region has the DNA TGTGCCAGCAGCTTTGGTGGAGATACGCAGTATTTT. Protein product: CASSFGGDTQYF. V is TRBV13 and J is TRBJ2-3; no reliable D call. Trimming removed 3 bases from V and 5 bases from J, with 6 bases in between. Germline V CDR1 and CDR2: PRHDT, FYEKMQ (reference sequence). The CDR3 is 12 residues long.

The gene calls are TRBV5-1 and TRBJ2-7; D unresolved. The CDR3 is 14 amino acids. Deletions cut 1 base from V and 6 bases from J, with 14 bases between. The germline V gene encodes CDR1 SGHRS and CDR2 YFSETQ. The CDR3, as DNA: TGCGCCAGCAGCTTGATTGGTTACGCTATCGAGCAGTACTTC. Encoded protein: CASSLIGYAIEQYF.

This clone was recorded once. V is TRBV5-5 and J is TRBJ1-2; the D gene is possibly TRBD1 (6 bases). The germline V gene encodes CDR1 SGHKS and CDR2 YYEKEE (reference sequence). Trimming removed 1 base from V and 0 bases from J, with 10 bases in between. The CDR3 sequence is 15 residues long. Here the CDR3 DNA reads TGTGCCAGCAGCTTGAGGGACATCCCTAACTATGGCTACACCTTC. Protein: CASSLRDIPNYGYTF.

This clone was seen a few times. V usage is TRBV6-1 and J usage is TRBJ1-5; D is undetermined. The CDR3 extends over 15 amino acids. Germline loops: CDR1 MNHNS, CDR2 SASEGT. V lost 2 bases to trimming and J lost 3 bases, with 11 bases between them. CDR3 nucleotide sequence: TGTGCCAGCAGTGAATACGGAATCGACAATCAGCCCCAGCATTTT. Its translation is CASSEYGIDNQPQHF.

J is TRBJ1-1 and V is TRBV25-1; D gene uncertain. The CDR3 is 12 residues long. Trimming cost V 0 bases and J 8 bases, with 7 bases left between them. CDR1 and CDR2 (germline): MGHDK, SYGVNS. CDR3 in amino acids: CASSEYGGEAFF. CDR3 sequence (DNA): TGTGCCAGCAGTGAATACGGCGGGGAAGCTTTCTTT.

On this clone itself: This same CDR3 is encoded by further DNA sequences in the sample. This chain uses TRBV9 with TRBJ2-3; the match to TRBD2 covers 8 bases. From germline, CDR1 is SGDLS and CDR2 YYNGEE. This CDR3 is built from 17 residues. V was clipped by 0 bases and J by 4 bases; unmatched bases: 10. Here the CDR3 reads CASSVVPSGRGADTQYF. For the CDR3, the DNA is TGTGCCAGCAGCGTAGTCCCCAGCGGGCGGGGGGCAGATACGCAGTATTTT.

This clone was counted between two and nine times. This rearrangement joins TRBV7-3 to TRBJ1-3; D is unresolved. This CDR3 has 13 amino acids. CDR1 is SGHTA and CDR2 is FQGTGA in the germline V gene. V was clipped by 6 bases and J by 4 bases, with 10 bases between them. CDR3 sequence (DNA): TGTGCCAGCAGTTTGGGTTCGGGAAACACCATATATTTT. This gives the protein CASSLGSGNTIYF. Together with reference TRBV7-3 and TRBJ1-3, the CDR3 gives the full variable domain: GAGVSQTPSNKVTEKGKYVELRCDPISGHTALYWYRQSLGQGPEFLIYFQGTGAADDSGLPNDRFFAVRPEGSVSTLKIQRTERGDSAVYLCASSLGSGNTIYFGEGSWLTVV.

A word on this clone: Mismatch with germline at one junction end may stem from a read error. The CDR3 sequence is CASSAPGGGGAENIQYF. In DNA form, the CDR3 reads TGTGCCAGCAGCGCCCCAGGGGGAGGCGGAGCCGAAAACATTCAGTACTTC. V usage is TRBV5-4 and J usage is TRBJ2-4; maybe TRBD1 (7 bases). The germline V gene encodes CDR1 SGHNT and CDR2 YYREEE (reference sequence). The CDR3 sequence is 17 residues long.

The chain links TRBV7-2 to TRBJ2-6, with 12 bases matching TRBD1. Looked up from germline, CDR1 is SGHTA and CDR2 is FQGNSA. This CDR3 comprises 18 residues. The trim removed 0 bases at V and 3 bases at J, leaving 3 bases unmatched. CDR3 region: CASSLAGQGAFGANVLTF. CDR3 nucleotides: TGTGCCAGCAGCTTAGCGGGACAGGGGGCGTTTGGGGCCAACGTCCTGACTTTC.

This clone was seen a few times. The genes are TRBV18 and TRBJ2-7; possible D gene TRBD2, 5 bases. Trimming pared 0 bases from V and 5 bases from J, leaving 5 bases between. Per the germline V gene, CDR1 is KGHSH and CDR2 is LQKENI. This CDR3 has 12 residues. CDR3 sequence: CASSPPGNEQYF. CDR3 nucleotides: TGTGCCAGCTCACCACCCGGGAACGAGCAGTACTTC.

This chain uses TRBV10-3 with TRBJ1-5, with D possibly matching TRBD1 (6 bases). Germline V gene data show CDR1 as ENHRY and CDR2 as SYGVKD. Trimming cost V 2 bases and J 3 bases, with 11 bases left between them. The CDR3 contains 15 residues. The CDR3 DNA is TGTGCCATCAGTGAGCAACAGGGCCACAATCAGCCCCAGCATTTT. Amino acid sequence: CAISEQQGHNQPQHF.

This chain uses TRBV30 with TRBJ1-2, with TRBD1 as a possible D gene (6 bases). Per germline, CDR1 GTSNPN and CDR2 SVGIG (reference sequence). The CDR3 covers 15 residues. The germline V and J ends were trimmed by 1 base and 3 bases, with 15 bases remaining between them. The CDR3 is CAWSGGGRGYYGYTF. The CDR3 nucleotides are TGTGCCTGGAGTGGAGGAGGCAGGGGTTACTATGGCTACACCTTC. Using reference TRBV30 and TRBJ1-2 for the parts outside the CDR3, the full variable domain is SQTIHQWPATLVQPVGSPLSLECTVEGTSNPNLYWYRQAAGRGLQLLFYSVGIGQISSEVPQNLSASRPQDRQFILSSKKLLLSDSGFYLCAWSGGGRGYYGYTFGSGTRLTVV.

The chain carries TRBV30 and TRBJ2-4; D is ambiguous. The V and J ends lost 0 bases and 8 bases respectively, with 14 bases between them. The germline V gene has CDR1 GTSNPN and CDR2 SVGIG (reference sequence). The CDR3 sequence is 14 residues long. CDR3 loop: CAWSVATLWDIQYF. The CDR3 DNA reads TGTGCCTGGAGTGTAGCGACATTATGGGACATTCAGTACTTC.

This clone was detected only a few times. The V and J genes are TRBV7-9 and TRBJ1-5; D gene ambiguous. The CDR3 has 15 amino acids. Trimming stripped 4 bases from V and 3 bases from J, with 13 bases between. Germline loops: CDR1 SEHNR, CDR2 FQNEAQ (reference sequence). This chain's CDR3 is CASSYGEANNQPQHF. CDR3 DNA sequence: TGTGCCAGCAGCTACGGAGAGGCGAACAATCAGCCCCAGCATTTT.

The chain has TRBV6-6 and TRBJ2-7, with D perhaps matching TRBD2 (5 bases). Germline CDR1 reads MNHNY; CDR2 reads SVGAGI (reference sequence). V lost 4 bases and J 5 bases, leaving 15 bases between the germline ends. The CDR3 totals 14 residues. Here the CDR3 reads CASSSHQVSDEQYF. In nucleotides, the CDR3 is TGTGCCAGCAGTTCCCACCAGGTTAGCGACGAGCAGTACTTC.

The table lists this clone with a few counts. V and J are TRBV19 and TRBJ2-3; 12 bases match TRBD2. The CDR3 is 18 residues long. V lost 5 bases and J lost 0; bases outside the gene matches: 9. In germline, CDR1 is LNHDA, CDR2 SQIVND (reference sequence). CDR3 sequence reads: CASSFPRTSGTSTDTQYF. CDR3 bases: TGTGCCAGTAGTTTCCCACGGACTAGCGGGACTAGCACAGATACGCAGTATTTT.

This chain uses TRBV5-6 with TRBJ2-1, with 9 bases identical to TRBD2. There are 16 residues in the CDR3. The V gene end was trimmed by 0 bases and the J gene end by 2 bases; junction bases not matched to a gene: 3. CDR1 and CDR2 (germline): SGHDT, YYEEEE. The CDR3 sequence: CASSLVGGRAYNEQFF. The CDR3 DNA follows: TGTGCCAGCAGCTTGGTGGGCGGGAGGGCCTACAATGAGCAGTTCTTC.

This rearrangement joins TRBV10-3 to TRBJ1-2; possibly TRBD1 for D (6 bases). V was trimmed by 7 bases and J by 7 bases, leaving 16 bases between them. Germline V gene lookup returns CDR1 ENHRY and CDR2 SYGVKD. The CDR3 is made up of 13 amino acids. CDR3 coding DNA: TGTGCCATCAATAACAGGGCGATAGGTGGCTACACCTTC. Its protein is CAINNRAIGGYTF.

The chain has TRBV7-6 and TRBJ1-1; no reliable D call. The CDR3 sequence is 14 residues long. The V and J ends lost 1 base and 2 bases respectively, with 8 bases between them. In germline, CDR1 is SGHVS, CDR2 FNYEAQ. CDR3 loop: CASSLGGINTEAFF. CDR3 DNA sequence: TGTGCCAGCAGCTTAGGAGGGATCAACACTGAAGCTTTCTTT.

This CDR3 is CASSPGGANTEAFF. The CDR3 bases are TGTGCCAGCAGCCCGGGGGGAGCGAACACTGAAGCTTTCTTT. The V call is TRBV7-9, the J call TRBJ1-1; maybe TRBD1 (5 bases). Trimming pared 5 bases from V and 1 base from J, leaving 11 bases between. This CDR3 is built from 14 residues. The germline V gene encodes CDR1 SEHNR and CDR2 FQNEAQ (reference sequence).

The chain employs TRBV7-9 and TRBJ2-1, with D maybe TRBD2 (7 bases). Germline V gene data show CDR1 as SEHNR and CDR2 as FQNEAQ (reference sequence). This CDR3 contains 18 residues. Trimming shortened V by 1 base and J by 4 bases, and 20 bases separated the two germline ends. This CDR3 reads CASSLGLGGRALYNEQFF. CDR3 bases: TGTGCCAGCAGCTTAGGGCTAGGGGGGAGGGCCTTATACAATGAGCAGTTCTTC.